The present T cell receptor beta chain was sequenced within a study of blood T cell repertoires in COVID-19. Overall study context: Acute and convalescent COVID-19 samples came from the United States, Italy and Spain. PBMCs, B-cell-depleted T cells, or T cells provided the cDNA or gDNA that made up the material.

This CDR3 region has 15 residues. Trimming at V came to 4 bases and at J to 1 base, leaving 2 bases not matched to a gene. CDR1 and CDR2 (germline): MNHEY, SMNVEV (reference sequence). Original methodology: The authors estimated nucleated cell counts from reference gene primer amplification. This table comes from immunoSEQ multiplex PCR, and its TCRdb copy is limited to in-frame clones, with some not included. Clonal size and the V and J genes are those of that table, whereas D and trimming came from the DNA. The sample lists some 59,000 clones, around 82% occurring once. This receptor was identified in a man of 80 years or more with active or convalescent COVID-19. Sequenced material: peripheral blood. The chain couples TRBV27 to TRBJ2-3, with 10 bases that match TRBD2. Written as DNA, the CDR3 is TGTGCCAGCAGTTCCCTAGCGGGGGGCACAGATACGCAGTATTTT. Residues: CASSSLAGGTDTQYF.